This section outlines one T cell receptor (beta chain) sequence together with its context. The antigen remains undetermined. The library came from three nested PCR rounds adapted from ARM-PCR protocols. TCRdb processed the multiplex PCR reads anew with MiXCR; each CDR3 protein has one entry. The repertoire holds 65,000 to 70,000 distinct CDR3 sequences, with approximately 63% as singletons. The data derive from a study of tumor and adjacent non-tumor tissue in lung cancer. Points from the study as a whole: In normal lung, the top 100 clones were significantly more dominant than in tumor.

RNA was extracted from bulk tissue without any cell sorting. Sequencing was performed on lung tumor tissue. The source of this sequence is a man aged 50 to 59 with non-small cell lung cancer.

The CDR3 nucleotides are TGTGCCAGCAGACGAGGGAACGGGGGTCCACCCCTCCACTTT. Encoded protein: CASRRGNGGPPLHF. The chain combines TRBV12-3 or TRBV12-4 with TRBJ1-6, with D possibly being TRBD1 (5 bases). V lost 6 bases and J 11 bases, leaving 17 bases between the germline ends. There are 14 residues in the CDR3.